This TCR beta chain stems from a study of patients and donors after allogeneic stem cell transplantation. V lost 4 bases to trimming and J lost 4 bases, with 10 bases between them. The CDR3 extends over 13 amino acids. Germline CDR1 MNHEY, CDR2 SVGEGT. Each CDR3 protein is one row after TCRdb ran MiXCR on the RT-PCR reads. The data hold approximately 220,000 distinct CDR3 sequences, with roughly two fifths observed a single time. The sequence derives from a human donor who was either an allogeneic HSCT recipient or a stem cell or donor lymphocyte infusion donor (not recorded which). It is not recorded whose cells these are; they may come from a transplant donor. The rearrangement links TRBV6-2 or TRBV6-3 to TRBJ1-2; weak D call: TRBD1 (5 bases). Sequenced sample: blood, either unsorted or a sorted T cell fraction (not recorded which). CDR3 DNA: TGTGCCAGCAGTTTCCTCGGGGCCTATGGCTACACCTTC. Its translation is CASSFLGAYGYTF.